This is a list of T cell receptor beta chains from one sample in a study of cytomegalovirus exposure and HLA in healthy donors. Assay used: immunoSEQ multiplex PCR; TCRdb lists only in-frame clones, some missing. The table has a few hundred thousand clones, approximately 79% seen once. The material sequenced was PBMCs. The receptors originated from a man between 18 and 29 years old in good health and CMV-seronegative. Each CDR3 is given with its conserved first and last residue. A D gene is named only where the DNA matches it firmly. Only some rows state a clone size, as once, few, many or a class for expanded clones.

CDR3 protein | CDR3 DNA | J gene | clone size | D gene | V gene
CASSLREGTGAYNEQFF | TGTGCCAGCAGCTTACGAGAGGGAACAGGGGCTTACAATGAGCAGTTCTTC | TRBJ2-1 | few | TRBD1 | TRBV7-9
CASSPFEGRDGYTF | TGTGCCAGCTCACCTTTCGAGGGGAGGGATGGCTACACCTTC | TRBJ1-2 | - | - | TRBV18
CASSILDRGDREAFF | TGTGCCAGTAGTATATTGGACAGGGGTGACCGGGAAGCTTTCTTT | TRBJ1-1 | once | TRBD1 | TRBV19
CAWSDGSSGRPDTQYF | TGTGCCTGGAGTGATGGGTCTAGCGGGAGGCCAGATACGCAGTATTTT | TRBJ2-3 | - | TRBD2 | TRBV30
CATQSLASALGEQFF | TGTGCCACCCAGTCATTAGCGTCGGCCCTGGGTGAGCAGTTCTTC | TRBJ2-1 | - | - | TRBV6-5
CASRRLQGLAGESFYEQYF | TGCGCCAGCAGGAGACTACAGGGACTAGCGGGAGAAAGTTTCTACGAGCAGTACTTC | TRBJ2-7 | - | TRBD2 | TRBV5-1
CAWSLTGVNTEAFF | TGTGCCTGGAGCTTGACAGGCGTGAACACTGAAGCTTTCTTT | TRBJ1-1 | - | - | TRBV30
CASTRPDEGRTSNQPQHF | TGTGCCAGCACCCGACCAGATGAAGGGAGAACGAGCAATCAGCCCCAGCATTTT | TRBJ1-5 | - | - | TRBV28
CASSQPSGRTVNEQFF | TGTGCCAGTAGTCAACCCAGCGGGAGAACGGTTAATGAGCAGTTCTTC | TRBJ2-1 | - | TRBD2 | TRBV19
CASSGDRQETQYF | TGCGCCAGCTCAGGGGACAGGCAAGAGACCCAGTACTTC | TRBJ2-5 | - | TRBD1 | TRBV5-1
CASSYRTGRTTDTQYF | TGTGCCAGCAGTTACCGGACAGGGCGAACCACAGATACGCAGTATTTT | TRBJ2-3 | - | TRBD1 | TRBV6-9
CASSLSSADTDTQYF | TGTGCCAGCAGTTTATCTAGCGCCGACACAGATACGCAGTATTTT | TRBJ2-3 | - | - | TRBV28